Listed below are T cell receptor beta chains from one sample, sequenced in a study of human T cells and chemical hapten exposure. TCRdb reanalysed the RACE reads using MiXCR and keeps one entry per CDR3 protein. The sample holds a few hundred thousand distinct CDR3 sequences; roughly 6% are singletons and the top ten take around 5.8%. The sample was whole blood, taken in connection with sensitization to the hapten diphenylcyclopropenone (DPC). All receptors derive from a woman under 30 with alopecia areata. Some clones in this sample may be carry-over from other donors' samples. The CDR3 runs from the conserved cysteine through the conserved F or W. Fields, in order: clone size, V gene, J gene, D gene, CDR3 DNA, CDR3 protein. The D gene is left open where the match is weak. Rows may omit the clone size; those that give it use once, few, many or a size class.

>few|TRBV10-3|TRBJ2-6|TRBD1
TGTGCCATCAGTTACCTGACAGGGCCTGGGGCCAACGTCCTGACTTTC
CAISYLTGPGANVLTF
>.|TRBV27|TRBJ2-7|TRBD1
TGTGCCAGCAGCCCAAGGGACAGGGGAAGAGAGCAGTACTTC
CASSPRDRGREQYF
>many|TRBV29-1|TRBJ2-3|.
TGCAGCGTCCCCGGCGGGGCGCAGTACACAGATACGCAGTATTTT
CSVPGGAQYTDTQYF
>many|TRBV2|TRBJ1-2|TRBD1
TGTGCCAGCAGCGGACTGGACAGGGGTGATGGCTACACCTTC
CASSGLDRGDGYTF
>many|TRBV12-3/TRBV12-4|TRBJ2-3|TRBD2
TGTGCCAGCAGCCCAGCGGGGTATACGCAGTATTTT
CASSPAGYTQYF
>few|TRBV4-1|TRBJ2-3|TRBD2
TGCGCCAGCAGCCAAGATCCAGATGGTATAGCGGGGGGCAGCACAGATACGCAGTATTTT
CASSQDPDGIAGGSTDTQYF
>many|TRBV12-3/TRBV12-4|TRBJ1-3|.
TGTGCCAGCAGTTTAAGGCAATTGGGGGGAAACACCATATATTTT
CASSLRQLGGNTIYF
>.|TRBV5-1|TRBJ1-6|TRBD1
TGCGCCAGCGGCGAACGGACAGGAACAAACTCTTCCTCCTATAATTCACCCCTCCACTTT
CASGERTGTNSSSYNSPLHF
>.|TRBV20-1|TRBJ1-4|TRBD1
TGCAGTGCTAGAGAACCAGGGGGAACCACTAATGAAAAACTGTTTTTT
CSAREPGGTTNEKLFF
>few|TRBV7-2|TRBJ2-2|.
TGTGCCAGCAGCTTGTCCGGACGGGCGAACACCGGGGAGCTGTTTTTT
CASSLSGRANTGELFF
>.|TRBV5-1|TRBJ1-4|TRBD1
TGCGCCAGCAGCATAACCGGGACAGCGCATGAAAAACTGTTTTTT
CASSITGTAHEKLFF
>few|TRBV12-3/TRBV12-4|TRBJ1-5|.
TGTGCCAGCAGTCGGGACGGCCTAGTGCCCCAGCATTTT
CASSRDGLVPQHF
>.|TRBV6-5|TRBJ2-7|.
TGTGCCAGCAGTAGGACCCGGACCTACGAGCAGTACTTC
CASSRTRTYEQYF
>few|TRBV6-4|TRBJ2-3|.
TGTGCCAGCAGTGGGACTCGAGGGGGCACAGATACGCAGTATTTT
CASSGTRGGTDTQYF
>few|TRBV7-8|TRBJ1-4|TRBD1
TGTGCCAGCAGCTTTGGGACAGGGGGTGAAAAACTGTTTTTT
CASSFGTGGEKLFF
>many|TRBV12-3/TRBV12-4|TRBJ1-2|.
TGTGCCAGGGATCCGGAGGGGTCCTCCTATGGCTACACCTTC
CARDPEGSSYGYTF
>few|TRBV10-3|TRBJ1-1|TRBD1
TGTGCCATCAGTGAGTCAGGTACAGGGGATAGTGAAGCTTTCTTT
CAISESGTGDSEAFF
>many|TRBV7-2|TRBJ1-2|TRBD1
TGTGCCAGCAGCTTAAATTTTAAGGGGGCTGATAATGGCTACACCTTC
CASSLNFKGADNGYTF
>.|TRBV20-1|TRBJ2-4|.
TGCAGTGCTAAGATGGCCAAAAACATTCAGTACTTC
CSAKMAKNIQYF
>few|TRBV7-8|TRBJ2-4|.
TGTGCCAGCAGCTTAACGGGGGTTCTAACCAAAAACATTCAGTACTTC
CASSLTGVLTKNIQYF
>.|TRBV2|TRBJ2-1|TRBD1
TGTGCCAACGACATAGGGACAGGGGGCAATGAGCAGTTCTTC
CANDIGTGGNEQFF
>many|TRBV4-2|TRBJ1-5|.
TGTGCCAGCAGCCAAGAGGGACAGCCCCAGCATTTT
CASSQEGQPQHF
>few|TRBV7-3|TRBJ1-1|.
TGTGCCAGCAGCTTAAAGGGAGAGTCGGAAGCTTTCTTT
CASSLKGESEAFF
>.|TRBV12-3/TRBV12-4|TRBJ2-7|.
TGTGCCAGCAGCAACCTCCCGGGAGTCGAGCAGTACTTC
CASSNLPGVEQYF
>few|TRBV27|TRBJ1-4|TRBD1
TGTGCCAGCAGTTTTGGGACAGGGAGTGAAAAACTGTTTTTT
CASSFGTGSEKLFF
>many|TRBV11-1|TRBJ1-1|.
TGTGCCAGCAGCTTAGGCACGGGCGTTAGCGCTGAAGCTTTCTTT
CASSLGTGVSAEAFF
>few|TRBV5-1|TRBJ2-7|.
TGCGCCAGCAGCCTAGGGGGGACCGCGTCCGACGAGCAGTACTTC
CASSLGGTASDEQYF
>many|TRBV6-2/TRBV6-3|TRBJ1-2|.
TGTGCCAGCAGGCACCCAGTGTGGCAGGCCTACACCTTC
CASRHPVWQAYTF
>many|TRBV7-8|TRBJ1-2|TRBD1
TGCGCCAGCAGCCCAGGGGGAGGATATGGCTACACCTTC
CASSPGGGYGYTF
>few|TRBV5-4|TRBJ2-1|.
TGTGCCAGCAGCTTGGAACTAACTAGCACTGAGCAGTTCTTC
CASSLELTSTEQFF
>.|TRBV4-3|TRBJ2-1|.
TGCGCCAGCAGCCAAGAAGGAGGGGGGGACTACAATGAGCAGTTCTTC
CASSQEGGGDYNEQFF
>few|TRBV4-2|TRBJ1-5|TRBD1
TGTGCCAGCAGCCCGGCGGATTTACGGGACAGGGGGGATTCAGTTCAGCCCCAGCATTTT
CASSPADLRDRGDSVQPQHF
>many|TRBV7-9|TRBJ1-5|TRBD1
TGTGCCAGCAGCTTTTCCGGGACAGGGAGCGGTCAGCCCCAGCATTTT
CASSFSGTGSGQPQHF
>many|TRBV10-3|TRBJ2-7|TRBD1
TGTGCCATCAGTGAGTCAGATTACCCCGGGACAGATCTGTACGAGCAGTACTTC
CAISESDYPGTDLYEQYF
>many|TRBV29-1|TRBJ1-1|.
TGCAGCGTTAATAGGGGCCGGGAGAACACTGAAGCTTTCTTT
CSVNRGRENTEAFF
>many|TRBV7-9|TRBJ1-4|.
TGTGCCAGCAGCTTAGGAGAAGGGTTGTATGAAAAACTGTTTTTT
CASSLGEGLYEKLFF
>.|TRBV29-1|TRBJ2-1|TRBD2
TGCAGCGTTGCCAGGACTAGCTCCTACAATGAGCAGTTCTTC
CSVARTSSYNEQFF
>.|TRBV5-1|TRBJ1-1|TRBD1
TGCGCCAGCAGCTGGGACAGGGGAGGGTTGAACACTGAAGCTTTCTTT
CASSWDRGGLNTEAFF
>few|TRBV12-3/TRBV12-4|TRBJ1-1|TRBD1
TGTGCCAGCAGTCTCTCCCCGGGACAGGGGGAAACTGAAGCTTTCTTT
CASSLSPGQGETEAFF
>few|TRBV4-1|TRBJ2-7|.
.
CASSQVGQGAPQSF
>few|TRBV10-3|TRBJ1-2|.
TGTGCCATCAGTGGTCAAGCCGGGACAAAGGCTAACTATGGCTACACCTTC
CAISGQAGTKANYGYTF
>few|TRBV6-5|TRBJ2-5|.
TGTGCCAGCAGAAGGAGCGAGACCCAGTACTTC
CASRRSETQYF
>.|TRBV10-3|TRBJ1-2|.
TGTGCCATCAGCGGCAATAATGGCTACACCTTC
CAISGNNGYTF
>.|TRBV14|TRBJ2-1|TRBD2
TGTGCCAGCAGCCAAGATTTCGGGGGGTCCTACAATGAGCAGTTCTTC
CASSQDFGGSYNEQFF
>.|TRBV20-1|TRBJ2-7|.
TGCAGTGCTACTGTTACAGCGTCCCTCGAGCAGTACTTC
CSATVTASLEQYF
>.|TRBV9|TRBJ2-1|.
TGTGCCAGCAGCCCTTATAACAGGGACCCCTACAATGAGCAGTTCTTC
CASSPYNRDPYNEQFF
>.|TRBV9|TRBJ2-5|.
TGTGCCAGCAGCGTAGCTCAGGGAGAAGAGACCCAGTACTTC
CASSVAQGEETQYF
>.|TRBV2|TRBJ1-5|.
TGTGCCAGCAGTGAAGGGAGGTTATTTCAGCCCCAGCATTTT
CASSEGRLFQPQHF